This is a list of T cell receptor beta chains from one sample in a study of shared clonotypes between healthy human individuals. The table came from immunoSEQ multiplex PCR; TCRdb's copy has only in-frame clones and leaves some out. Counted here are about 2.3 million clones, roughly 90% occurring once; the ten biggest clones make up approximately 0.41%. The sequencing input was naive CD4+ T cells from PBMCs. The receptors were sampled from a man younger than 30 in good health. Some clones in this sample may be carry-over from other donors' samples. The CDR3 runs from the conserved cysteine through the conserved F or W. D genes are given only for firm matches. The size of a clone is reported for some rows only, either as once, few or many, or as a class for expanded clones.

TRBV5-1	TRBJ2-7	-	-	CASSLDTSKGYEQYF	TGCGCCAGCAGCCTGGACACCTCAAAGGGCTACGAGCAGTACTTC
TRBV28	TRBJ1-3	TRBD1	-	CASSPPPPGQGALGNTIYF	TGTGCCAGCAGTCCGCCCCCCCCCGGACAGGGGGCCTTGGGAAACACCATATATTTT
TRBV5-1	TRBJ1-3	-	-	CASSPGTGNTIYF	TGCGCCAGCAGTCCTGGGACAGGAAACACCATATATTTT
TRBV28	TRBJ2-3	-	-	CASSFQGGSDTQYF	TGTGCCAGCAGTTTCCAAGGCGGGTCAGATACGCAGTATTTT
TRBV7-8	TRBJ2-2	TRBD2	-	CASSSYPSGSFLATGELFF	TGTGCCAGCAGCTCCTATCCTAGCGGGAGCTTCCTCGCCACCGGGGAGCTGTTTTTT
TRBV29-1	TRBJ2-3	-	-	CSVGQKLNTDTQYF	TGCAGCGTTGGACAGAAGCTGAACACAGATACGCAGTATTTT
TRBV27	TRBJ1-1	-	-	CASRQSRHTEAFF	TGTGCCAGCAGGCAGTCTCGGCACACTGAAGCTTTCTTT
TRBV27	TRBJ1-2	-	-	CASSLRGGGTHYGYTF	TGTGCCAGCAGTTTAAGGGGGGGAGGGACACACTATGGCTACACCTTC
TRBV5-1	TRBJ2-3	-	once	CASSLAAGSSSTDTQYF	TGCGCCAGCAGCTTGGCCGCTGGGAGCTCTAGCACAGATACGCAGTATTTT
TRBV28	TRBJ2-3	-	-	CASSLRSDRTDTQYF	TGTGCCAGCAGTTTAAGAAGCGATCGCACAGATACGCAGTATTTT
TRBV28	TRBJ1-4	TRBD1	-	CASSPGTGFGKLFF	TGTGCCAGCAGTCCTGGGACAGGGTTCGGAAAACTGTTTTTT